The next 6 T cell receptor beta chains were all read from a single sample in a study of CD8+ T cells in alopecia areata. Cutaneous lymph node cells were pooled, and they were sorted using CD4, CD8alpha, NKG2D, NKG2ACE and other markers. Following RNA extraction, reverse transcription yielded cDNA that acted as the sequencing template. The table came from immunoSEQ multiplex PCR; TCRdb's copy has only in-frame clones and leaves some out. This sample carries 200,000 to 300,000 clones, none of them present only once. The sequenced material came from CD4+ T cells sorted from a lymph node. The receptors shown here come from a C3H/HeJ mouse with alopecia areata. MHC haplotype here: H2-k.

A few counts support this clone. Genes and germline are mouse. The CDR3 goes on 4 residues after the read ends, and that part is filled in from the germline J gene. The same CDR3 arises from other DNA sequences in this sample as well. V and J are TRBV1 and TRBJ2-3, with a possible D match to TRBD2 (7 bases). The CDR3 is 15 residues long. In germline, CDR1 is NSQYPW, CDR2 LRSPGD (reference sequence). V gave up 0 bases and J gave up 3 bases, with 10 bases separating them. CDR3 amino acids: CTCSADAGGAETLYF. Partial CDR3 DNA: TGCACCTGCAGTGCAGACGCGGGGGGCGCAGAA. Full variable domain (outside the CDR3, taken from reference TRBV1 and TRBJ2-3): VTLLEQNPRWRLVPRGQAVNLRCILKNSQYPWMSWYQQDLQKQLQWLFTLRSPGDKEVKSLPGADYLATRVTDTELRLQVANMSQGRTLYCTCSADAGGAETLYFGSGTRLTVL.

In the case of this clone: The gene symbols are mouse symbols. The sequence runs out 4 residues before the end of the CDR3; the remainder is reconstructed from the germline J gene. The V gene is TRBV1, the J gene TRBJ2-1; D may be TRBD1 (5 bases). V was pared by 0 bases and J by 6 bases, with 9 bases between. There are 14 residues in the CDR3. Germline V gene lookup returns CDR1 NSQYPW and CDR2 LRSPGD (reference sequence). The CDR3 sequence is CTCSAETALAEQFF. The covered CDR3 bases are TGCACCTGCAGTGCAGAGACAGCCCTTGCT.

As concerns this clone: The genes and germline here are from mouse. The DNA ends 4 residues before the CDR3 does, and the rest of the CDR3 is filled in from the germline J gene. Other DNA sequences from this sample encode an identical CDR3 as well. The genes are TRBV13-1 and TRBJ2-1, with D possibly matching TRBD1 (7 bases). Germline V lookup: CDR1 NSHNY, CDR2 SYGAGN. This CDR3 region has 15 residues. Deletions cut 3 bases from V and 1 base from J, with 11 bases between. The CDR3 here is CASSGGGGNYAEQFF. Incomplete CDR3 DNA: TGTGCCAGCAGTGGGGGAGGGGGCAACTATGCT.

This clone has at least ten counts. Gene names follow the mouse nomenclature. The read terminates 4 residues before the CDR3 end, so the remaining end is supplied by the germline J gene. The chain employs TRBV17 and TRBJ2-5; TRBD1 matches at 10 bases. Germline V gives CDR1 MNHDT, CDR2 YYDKIL. The CDR3 totals 15 residues. The CDR3: CASSRAGTGEDTQYF. The CDR3 DNA, read in part, is TGTGCTAGCAGTAGAGCCGGGACAGGGGAAGAC.

As to this clone: Here the gene names and germline are mouse. Sequencing ends 4 residues short of the CDR3 end; the germline J gene provides the rest. This sequence joins TRBV19 and TRBJ2-5; D unresolved. Germline V gene lookup returns CDR1 FNHDT and CDR2 SITEND (reference sequence). V was cut by 3 bases and J by 0 bases, with 5 bases left in between. The CDR3 has 13 amino acids. The CDR3 bases that were read are TGTGCCAGCAGTACAGATAACCAAGAC. Its protein is CASSTDNQD. The full-length CDR3 reads as CASSTDNQDTQYF.

With regard to this clone: Gene and germline names: mouse. The CDR3 extends 4 residues past the end of the read, so its final part is completed from the germline J gene. The V call is TRBV19, the J call TRBJ2-1; a possible D gene is TRBD1 (6 bases). Germline-derived CDR1 and CDR2 are FNHDT and SITEND (reference sequence). The CDR3 is made up of 13 amino acids. V dropped 5 bases and J dropped 6 bases, with 12 bases sitting between them. The CDR3 bases that were read are TGTGCCAGCAGATCCAACAGGGCTGCT. It specifies CASRSNRAA. The complete CDR3 protein is CASRSNRAAEQFF.